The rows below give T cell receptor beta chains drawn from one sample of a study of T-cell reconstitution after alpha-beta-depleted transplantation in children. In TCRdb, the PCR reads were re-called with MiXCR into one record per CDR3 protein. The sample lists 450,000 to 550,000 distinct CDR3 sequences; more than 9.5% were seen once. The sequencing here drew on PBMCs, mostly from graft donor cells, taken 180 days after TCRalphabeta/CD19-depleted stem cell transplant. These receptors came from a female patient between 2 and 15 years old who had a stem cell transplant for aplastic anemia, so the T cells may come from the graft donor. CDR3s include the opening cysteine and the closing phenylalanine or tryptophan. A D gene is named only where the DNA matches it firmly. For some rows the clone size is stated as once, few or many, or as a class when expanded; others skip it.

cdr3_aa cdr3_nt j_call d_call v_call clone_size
CASSFHSGSSYNEQFF TGTGCCAGCAGCTTCCATAGCGGGAGCTCCTACAATGAGCAGTTCTTC TRBJ2-1 TRBD2 TRBV11-3 few
CASSLVPSAILSYNEQFF TGTGCCAGCAGCTTAGTGCCTAGCGCGATTCTATCCTACAATGAGCAGTTCTTC TRBJ2-1 NA TRBV7-3 NA
CSVVGSTDTQYF TGCAGCGTTGTTGGTAGCACAGATACGCAGTATTTT TRBJ2-3 NA TRBV29-1 few
CASSPTGTGPYEQYF TGTGCCAGCAGCCCCACCGGGACAGGGCCCTACGAGCAGTACTTC TRBJ2-7 TRBD1 TRBV7-3 few
CASSLRWQGMNTEAFF TGTGCCAGCAGCTTAAGATGGCAGGGGATGAACACTGAAGCTTTCTTT TRBJ1-1 NA TRBV7-8 NA
CASSPGLADGYF TGTGCCAGCTCGCCAGGACTAGCGGACGGATATTTT TRBJ2-3 TRBD2 TRBV18 many
CASSQDEETQYF TGCGCCAGCAGCCAAGATGAAGAGACCCAGTACTTC TRBJ2-5 NA TRBV4-1 many
CASRLTSVRSETQYF TGTGCCAGCAGACTAACTAGCGTGAGGTCGGAGACCCAGTACTTC TRBJ2-5 TRBD2 TRBV7-2 NA
CASTSRAVNSPLHF TGTGCCAGCACTTCACGGGCGGTAAATTCACCCCTCCACTTT TRBJ1-6 NA TRBV12-3/TRBV12-4 few
CASSQVSGYTGELFF TGTGCCAGCAGCCAAGTGTCGGGGTACACCGGGGAGCTGTTTTTT TRBJ2-2 NA TRBV3-1 NA
CSGDFHYTQYF TGCAGCGGGGACTTTCACTATACGCAGTATTTT TRBJ2-3 NA TRBV29-1 few
CASSQLTRAKNIQYF TGTGCCAGCAGCCAATTGACTCGAGCCAAAAACATTCAGTACTTC TRBJ2-4 NA TRBV4-2 few
CASSYARTGVGGELFF TGTGCCAGCAGTTACGCCCGGACAGGGGTTGGCGGGGAGCTGTTTTTT TRBJ2-2 TRBD1 TRBV6-5 NA
CASSKGDRVLETQYF TGCGCCAGCAGCAAGGGGGACAGGGTGTTGGAGACCCAGTACTTC TRBJ2-5 TRBD1 TRBV5-1 NA
CSVEVLRTDTQYF TGCAGCGTTGAGGTTTTGAGGACAGATACGCAGTATTTT TRBJ2-3 NA TRBV29-1 few
CSARRATGNQPQHF TGCAGTGCTAGACGGGCGACGGGCAATCAGCCCCAGCATTTT TRBJ1-5 NA TRBV20-1 few
CASSLVATPIQFF TGTGCCAGCAGCTTAGTTGCTACGCCAATTCAGTTCTTC TRBJ2-1 NA TRBV11-2 NA
CSARKTGVNTEAFF TGCAGTGCTAGAAAGACAGGGGTGAACACTGAAGCTTTCTTT TRBJ1-1 TRBD1 TRBV20-1 few
CASSLGQRSEQYF TGTGCCAGCAGCTTAGGACAACGTAGCGAGCAGTACTTC TRBJ2-7 NA TRBV7-2 NA
CASSATVGTGYNEQFF TGTGCCAGCTCAGCGACGGTCGGGACAGGTTACAATGAGCAGTTCTTC TRBJ2-1 TRBD1 TRBV18 few
CASRIPGQGNYGYTF TGTGCCAGCAGAATTCCGGGACAGGGGAACTATGGCTACACCTTC TRBJ1-2 TRBD1 TRBV6-2/TRBV6-3 NA
CASTRALPYNEQFF TGTGCCAGTACCCGGGCCCTCCCCTACAATGAGCAGTTCTTC TRBJ2-1 NA TRBV19 NA
CASSLDPGQGAYEQYF TGCGCCAGCAGCTTAGATCCGGGACAGGGGGCCTACGAGCAGTACTTC TRBJ2-7 TRBD1 TRBV5-1 few
CASSRMQGIREKLFF TGTGCCAGCAGCCGAATGCAGGGTATTCGGGAAAAACTGTTTTTT TRBJ1-4 NA TRBV7-8 many
CASSLTTGANTEAFF TGCGCCAGCAGCTTGACGACAGGAGCGAACACTGAAGCTTTCTTT TRBJ1-1 NA TRBV5-1 NA
CASSRRHTQETQYF TGTGCCAGCAGTCGCCGACATACCCAAGAGACCCAGTACTTC TRBJ2-5 NA TRBV12-3/TRBV12-4 NA
CASRNGDTQYF TGTGCCAGCAGAAATGGGGATACGCAGTATTTT TRBJ2-3 NA TRBV5-4 NA
CASSLRTPISWWGANEQFF TGTGCCAGCAGCTTAAGGACCCCTATATCATGGTGGGGGGCCAATGAGCAGTTCTTC TRBJ2-1 NA TRBV11-2 few
CASSLGRVQPQHF TGTGCCAGCAGCTTAGGGCGGGTTCAGCCCCAGCATTTT TRBJ1-5 NA TRBV7-8 NA
CASSFPDRSPLHF TGTGCCAGCAGTTTTCCGGACAGATCACCCCTCCACTTT TRBJ1-6 NA TRBV12-3/TRBV12-4 NA
CASSGPGLATRNEQFF TGTGCCAGCAGTGGCCCGGGGCTAGCGACTAGGAATGAGCAGTTCTTC TRBJ2-1 NA TRBV28 NA
CASSPWDSYTGELFF TGTGCCAGCAGCCCTTGGGACAGTTACACCGGGGAGCTGTTTTTT TRBJ2-2 TRBD1 TRBV7-9 few
CASSRTVNTEAFF TGTGCCAGCAGTCGAACAGTGAACACTGAAGCTTTCTTT TRBJ1-1 NA TRBV28 many
CASSLALGVQETQYF TGTGCCAGCAGTTTAGCCCTGGGGGTCCAAGAGACCCAGTACTTC TRBJ2-5 NA TRBV12-3/TRBV12-4 NA
CSERDRYNEQFF TGCAGCGAGAGAGACAGGTACAATGAGCAGTTCTTC TRBJ2-1 NA TRBV29-1 few
CASSEFTVAARDFQETQYF TGTGCCAGCAGTGAATTTACGGTCGCTGCCAGAGACTTCCAAGAGACCCAGTACTTC TRBJ2-5 NA TRBV6-1 NA
CASSGRDSRYNEQFF TGTGCCAGCAGCGGGAGGGACAGCCGTTACAATGAGCAGTTCTTC TRBJ2-1 NA TRBV11-3 NA
CASSAPSTGVFCEQYF TGTGCCAGCAGCGCCCCATCCACAGGGGTCTTCTGCGAGCAGTACTTC TRBJ2-7 NA TRBV21-1 few
CASSFGTDYGYTF TGTGCCAGCAGCTTCGGGACGGACTATGGCTACACCTTC TRBJ1-2 NA TRBV7-3 NA
CASEGLGQYF TGTGCCAGCGAGGGGTTGGGGCAGTATTTT TRBJ2-3 NA TRBV28 NA
CASSLAGKNSYNEQFF TGTGCCAGCAGCTTAGCGGGGAAGAACTCCTACAATGAGCAGTTCTTC TRBJ2-1 NA TRBV7-6 few
CASSSLPGRAETQYF TGTGCCAGCAGCTCCCTACCGGGGAGGGCGGAGACCCAGTACTTC TRBJ2-5 TRBD2 TRBV7-9 few
CATSRDSGLEYTGELFF TGTGCCACCAGCAGAGACTCCGGACTGGAATACACCGGGGAGCTGTTTTTT TRBJ2-2 NA TRBV15 few
CASSLYRLPYEQYF TGTGCCAGCAGCTTGTACAGGCTTCCCTACGAGCAGTACTTC TRBJ2-7 NA TRBV5-4 NA
CASSLAVRLKYTEAFF TGTGCCAGCAGCTTAGCGGTCAGGCTCAAGTACACTGAAGCTTTCTTT TRBJ1-1 NA TRBV7-2 many
CASSSTGADNQPQHF TGTGCCAGCAGCTCAACAGGGGCCGATAATCAGCCCCAGCATTTT TRBJ1-5 TRBD1 TRBV6-1 NA
CASSYEGLGGEAFF TGTGCCAGCAGTTACGAGGGACTAGGAGGTGAAGCTTTCTTT TRBJ1-1 NA TRBV6-5 NA